This T cell receptor beta chain originates from a study of cytomegalovirus exposure and HLA in healthy donors. General study results and limits: A later analysis linked around 15,000 TCR beta sequences to HLA alleles at 0.05 false discovery rate. Presence/absence analyses took donor sequencing depth as roughly uniform.

The PCR was carried out with 60 Vbeta primers and 13 Jbeta primers. Libraries were prepared by immunoSEQ multiplex PCR; TCRdb keeps only in-frame clonotypes and omits some of them. The data contain roughly 150,000 clones, 75% to 80% of them singletons. On this clone itself: Its cognate antigen is unknown.

Samples came from healthy bone marrow donors. The CDR3 is 13 residues long. Germline V gene data show CDR1 as GTSNPN and CDR2 as SVGIG (reference sequence). V was shortened by 3 bases and J by 3 bases, with 11 bases between the two germline ends. This clonotype was obtained from a male donor in good health and CMV-seronegative. The chain links TRBV30 to TRBJ1-1; D is unresolved. Material: PBMCs. CDR3 amino acids: CAWRLRRDTEAFF. The CDR3 DNA reads as TGTGCCTGGAGATTACGGAGGGACACTGAAGCTTTCTTT.